This TCR beta chain was recovered during a study of blood T cell repertoires in COVID-19. How the authors handled the data: Using reference gene primer amplification, nucleated cell counts were estimated. Using immunoSEQ multiplex PCR, the repertoire was profiled, and TCRdb retains in-frame clones only, with some absent. V, J and clone size reflect that table, while D and trimming were determined from the DNA. The table lists around 400,000 clones, around 83% of them singletons. Sequenced input: PBMCs or T cells enriched from blood (not recorded which). This clonotype originated in a woman aged 45 to 65 who had recovered from COVID-19.

The CDR3 loop reads CASSVRAGTGYNEQFF. The CDR3 nucleotides are TGTGCCAGCAGTGTAAGGGCCGGGACAGGCTACAATGAGCAGTTCTTC. The rearrangement joins TRBV6-4 to TRBJ2-1, with 8 bases fitting TRBD1. Germline V gene sequence: CDR1 MRHNA, CDR2 SNTAGT. V shed 4 bases, J shed 3 bases, and the junction held 8 bases outside the gene matches. The CDR3 contains 16 residues.